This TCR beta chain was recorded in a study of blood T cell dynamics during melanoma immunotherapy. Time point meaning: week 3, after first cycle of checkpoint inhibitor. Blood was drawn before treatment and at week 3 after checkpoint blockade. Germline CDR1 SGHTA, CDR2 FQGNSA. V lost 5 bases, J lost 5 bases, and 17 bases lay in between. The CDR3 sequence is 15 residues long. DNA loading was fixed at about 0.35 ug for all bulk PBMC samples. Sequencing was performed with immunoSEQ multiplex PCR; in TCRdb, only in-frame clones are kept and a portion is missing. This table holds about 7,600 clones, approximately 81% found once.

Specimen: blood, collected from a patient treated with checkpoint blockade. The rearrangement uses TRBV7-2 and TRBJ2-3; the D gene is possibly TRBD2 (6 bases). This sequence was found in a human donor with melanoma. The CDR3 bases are TGTGCCAGCAGCCTTCGGGGCGGGGCGGTAGATACGCAGTATTTT. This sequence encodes CASSLRGGAVDTQYF.